This TCR beta chain was sequenced for a study of blood T cell repertoires in COVID-19. Study at large: T cells, B-cell-depleted T cells, or PBMCs supplied cDNA or gDNA.

Only in-frame clones appear in the TCRdb table, and some are missing; sequencing was by immunoSEQ multiplex PCR. The sample lists about 94,000 clones, roughly 80% occurring once. The CDR3 length is 13 residues. Germline lookup yields CDR1 KGHDR and CDR2 SFDVKD. The V and J ends lost 10 bases and 6 bases, in that order; junction bases with no gene match: 8. V and J are TRBV24-1 and TRBJ2-3; 8 positions match TRBD2. The TCR was taken from a man between 60 and 70 years old with acute or convalescent COVID-19. Sequences were obtained from peripheral blood. The CDR3 spells CATAGDPVDTQYF. The CDR3 DNA sequence: TGTGCCACAGCGGGGGACCCTGTGGATACGCAGTATTTT.